The TCR beta chain under discussion was sequenced for a study of blood T cell repertoires in COVID-19. Across the whole study: Specimens from acute and convalescent COVID-19 originated in the United States, Italy and Spain. Sample material is recorded as cDNA or gDNA derived from T cells, B-cell-depleted T cells, or PBMCs.

In the authors' methods: Cell counts per sample came from amplifying reference gene primers. Some clones are missing from TCRdb's copy, which holds only in-frame ones; the method was immunoSEQ multiplex PCR. V, J and clone size are those of that table, while D and trimming were read from the DNA. The sample shows approximately 130,000 clones, approximately 87% of them seen only once. CDR3 length: 15 residues. The V segment lost 0 bases and the J segment 3 bases; nucleotides outside the gene matches: 4. Germline assignment: CDR1 LGHDT and CDR2 YNNKEL (reference sequence). V gene TRBV3-1 (or the pseudogene TRBV3-2) combines with J gene TRBJ2-7, with 8 nucleotides matching TRBD1. Sequenced sample: peripheral blood. The clonotype comes from a man aged 50 to 60 with acute or convalescent COVID-19. The CDR3 protein is CASSQDGTGFYEQYF. As DNA, the CDR3 is TGTGCCAGCAGCCAAGACGGGACAGGATTCTACGAGCAGTACTTC.